A single sample gave rise to the 10 T cell receptor beta chains below, sequenced in a study of cytomegalovirus exposure and HLA in healthy donors. This table comes from immunoSEQ multiplex PCR, and its TCRdb copy is limited to in-frame clones, with some not included. The table lists roughly 60,000 clones, 92% of them singletons. Sequenced material: PBMCs. These receptor sequences come from a woman under 30 in good health and CMV-seronegative.

This rearrangement joins TRBV4-1 to TRBJ2-1, with TRBD2 identical over 9 bases. CDR1 and CDR2 from the germline V gene are MGHRA and YSYEKL. The CDR3 runs 17 residues. V trimming: 0 bases; J trimming: 4 bases; junction bases outside the gene matches: 7. The chain's CDR3 is CASSQDRGGGDYNEQFF. Written as DNA, the CDR3 is TGCGCCAGCAGCCAAGATCGCGGCGGGGGGGATTACAATGAGCAGTTCTTC.

This clone was detected only once. This chain joins TRBV11-3 and TRBJ1-3; TRBD1 matches 7 bases. Unmatched junction bases numbered 15, after V lost 4 bases and J lost 0 bases. The CDR3 consists of 19 residues. Germline loops: CDR1 SGHNT, CDR2 YENEEA. CDR3 sequence reads: CASSSWTGYNSNSGNTIYF. CDR3 DNA: TGTGCCAGCAGCTCCTGGACAGGCTATAACTCAAACTCTGGAAACACCATATATTTT.

This clone was recorded only once. The CDR3 DNA sequence: TGCGCCAGCAGCACCGGGACTAACACAGATACGCAGTATTTT. Translated, it gives CASSTGTNTDTQYF. This chain connects TRBV5-1 to TRBJ2-3, with 7 nucleotides matching TRBD2. Germline V CDR1 and CDR2: SGHRS, YFSETQ. The CDR3 has 14 amino acids. J was trimmed by 2 bases and V by 4 bases; bases with no gene match: 4.

The genes are TRBV28 and TRBJ2-7; perhaps TRBD2 as D (5 bases). There are 14 residues in the CDR3. Germline V lookup: CDR1 MDHEN, CDR2 SYDVKM. With 7 bases removed from V and 2 bases from J, the gap between germline ends came to 15 bases. CDR3 coding DNA: TGTGCCAGCAAACCGGAGGACGATACCTACGAGCAGTACTTC. This gives the protein CASKPEDDTYEQYF.

With respect to this clone: Different DNA sequences within this sample yield the same CDR3. This chain joins TRBV6-6 and TRBJ2-1; 8 bases are shared with TRBD2. The germline V gene has CDR1 MNHNY and CDR2 SVGAGI (reference sequence). The CDR3 loop spans 15 amino acids. After removal of 0 bases from V and 4 bases from J, the junction contained 2 bases not matched to a gene. The CDR3 DNA follows: TGTGCCAGCAGTTACTCGAGCGGGGGTTACAATGAGCAGTTCTTC. Its protein is CASSYSSGGYNEQFF.

The chain is built from TRBV19 and TRBJ2-7, with 7 positions matching TRBD1. V was clipped by 6 bases and J by 1 base; unmatched bases: 6. Germline assignment: CDR1 LNHDA and CDR2 SQIVND (reference sequence). CDR3 length: 14 amino acids. The CDR3 region is CASRKTGRSYEQYF. The CDR3 DNA sequence: TGTGCCAGTAGGAAGACAGGGAGATCCTACGAGCAGTACTTC.

This clone was seen more than once but under ten times. The V call is TRBV6-6, the J call TRBJ2-7; 7 bases fit TRBD1. V shed 2 bases and J 4 bases; nucleotides not matched to a gene: 8. The CDR3 loop spans 15 amino acids. Germline V gives CDR1 MNHNY, CDR2 SVGAGI (reference sequence). The CDR3 nucleotides are TGTGCCAGCAGTTACGACCGGGACAGACAGTACGAGCAGTACTTC. It specifies CASSYDRDRQYEQYF.

The chain couples TRBV28 to TRBJ2-5, with 7 nucleotides matching TRBD1. The germline V gene has CDR1 MDHEN and CDR2 SYDVKM. This CDR3 spans 16 amino acids. The V segment lost 8 bases and the J segment 7 bases; nucleotides outside the gene matches: 19. Here the CDR3 DNA reads TGTGCCAGCGGGATCCTTGGACAGGACCATCGGGGGACCCAGTACTTC. This codes for CASGILGQDHRGTQYF.

J is TRBJ2-7 and V is TRBV18, with D possibly being TRBD1 (5 bases). Germline V CDR1 and CDR2: KGHSH, LQKENI. The V gene lost 4 bases and the J gene lost 2 bases, with 6 bases spanning the gap. This CDR3 has 12 residues. DNA of the CDR3: TGTGCCAGCTCACTGGACACCTACGAGCAGTACTTC. Amino acids: CASSLDTYEQYF.

CDR3 sequence: CASSLSRGEGQETQYF. The DNA for the CDR3 is TGTGCCAGCAGCTTATCCAGAGGGGAGGGTCAAGAGACCCAGTACTTC. This chain links TRBV7-9 with TRBJ2-5, with TRBD2 matching 7 bases. Germline trimming cut 2 bases from V and 2 bases from J; bases unmatched to any gene: 8. Germline CDR1 and CDR2: SEHNR and FQNEAQ (reference sequence). This CDR3 comprises 16 residues.